What follows are 20 T cell receptor beta chains derived from one specimen sequenced in a study of blood T cells in healthy people across ages. A second PCR, run for roughly 7 to 12 cycles, used a sample-barcoded 5' primer plus a J-beta primer mix. TCRdb passed the 5' RACE reads through MiXCR, listing each CDR3 protein once. Among about 1.5 million distinct CDR3 sequences listed, roughly 43% were seen once. The sample taken for sequencing was blood. The receptor set was obtained from a woman younger than 30 in good health.

The chain has TRBV27 and TRBJ2-1; 7 bases agree with TRBD1. The ends lost 0 bases at V and 6 bases at J; junction bases unmatched: 8. The CDR3 is 16 amino acids. Germline loops: CDR1 MNHEY, CDR2 SMNVEV (reference sequence). This CDR3 reads CASSLSGTAVGNEQFF. The CDR3 DNA follows: TGTGCCAGCAGTTTATCGGGGACAGCAGTGGGCAATGAGCAGTTCTTC.

This chain connects TRBV6-5 to TRBJ1-2, with 7 bases aligning to TRBD1. Losses at the gene ends were 0 bases for V and 7 bases for J; bases not matched to a gene: 11. This CDR3 comprises 16 residues. Germline CDR1 is MNHEY and CDR2 is SVGAGI. In nucleotides, the CDR3 is TGTGCCAGCAGTTACTCATACAACCAGGGGGATGGTGGCTACACCTTC. Translation: CASSYSYNQGDGGYTF.

Worth noting for this clonotype: This may be a read error, as it is one base from a much larger clone. This rearrangement joins TRBV9 to TRBJ2-3; D is unclear. V was shortened by 0 bases and J by 4 bases, with 9 bases between the two germline ends. The CDR3 is made up of 14 amino acids. Germline V gene data show CDR1 as SGDLS and CDR2 as YYNGEE. CDR3 bases: TGTGCCAGCAGCGTAGAGTCAGTACCAGATACGCAGTATTTT. It specifies CASSVESVPDTQYF.

The chain uses TRBV12-3 or TRBV12-4 and TRBJ2-3, with D uncertain. V was trimmed by 2 bases and J by 6 bases, leaving 12 bases between them. The CDR3 runs 14 residues. The CDR3 loop reads CASSLSQSYDTQYF. The CDR3 DNA follows: TGTGCCAGCAGTTTATCTCAATCATACGATACGCAGTATTTT.

V gene TRBV6-5 combines with J gene TRBJ1-5, with D unresolved. CDR1 is MNHEY, CDR2 SVGAGI, per germline. V dropped 8 bases and J dropped 6 bases, with 14 bases sitting between them. This CDR3 spans 13 amino acids. This CDR3 reads CASRESSVQPQHF. DNA for the CDR3: TGTGCCAGCCGGGAGAGTAGCGTTCAGCCCCAGCATTTT.

In this sample, this clonotype turned up a few times. The CDR3 sequence: CASSSTEGSEQYF. In DNA, the CDR3 is TGTGCCAGCAGCTCTACCGAGGGGAGCGAGCAGTACTTC. The chain is built from TRBV9 and TRBJ2-7, with D perhaps TRBD1 or TRBD2 (5 bases each). The CDR3 consists of 13 residues. Deletions cut 4 bases from V and 6 bases from J, with 14 bases between. Germline CDR1 reads SGDLS; CDR2 reads YYNGEE.

The chain uses TRBV27 and TRBJ2-7; TRBD2 matches at 11 bases. J was trimmed by 2 bases and V by 6 bases; bases with no gene match: 6. The CDR3 loop spans 15 amino acids. Germline V gene sequence: CDR1 MNHEY, CDR2 SMNVEV (reference sequence). As DNA, the CDR3 is TGTGCCAGCAGGCCGTTTAGCGGGAGGGCCTACGAGCAGTACTTC. Translating it yields CASRPFSGRAYEQYF.

This clonotype was recorded a few times. The chain links TRBV2 to TRBJ2-1; D is perhaps TRBD1 (5 bases). V was shortened by 2 bases and J by 10 bases, with 12 bases between the two germline ends. The CDR3 sequence is 13 residues long. Germline CDR1 is SNHLY and CDR2 is FYNNEI. CDR3 nucleotides: TGTGCCAGCAGTGAAATGGGGCTCCAAGAGCAGTTCTTC. Its protein product is CASSEMGLQEQFF. Looking up the rest from reference TRBV2 and TRBJ2-1 gives the full variable domain: EPEVTQTPSHQVTQMGQEVILRCVPISNHLYFYWYRQILGQKVEFLVSFYNNEISEKSEIFDDQFSVERPDGSNFTLKIRSTKLEDSAMYFCASSEMGLQEQFFGPGTRLTVL.

The DNA for the CDR3 is TGCAGTGCTAGGGGGGCTGGGGACTCCTACAATGAGCAGTACTTC. This encodes CSARGAGDSYNEQYF. This sequence joins TRBV20-1 and TRBJ2-1, with D tentatively TRBD1 or TRBD2 (6 bases each). The J call may be wrong; the DNA end is better matched by TRBJ2-7. Germline CDR1 DFQATT, CDR2 SNEGSKA (reference sequence). CDR3 length: 15 amino acids.

The sample holds a few counts of this clonotype. The chain uses TRBV4-1 and TRBJ2-1; D may be TRBD1 or TRBD2 (6 bases each). The CDR3 sequence is 17 residues long. V gave up 0 bases and J gave up 0 bases, with 12 bases separating them. CDR1 MGHRA and CDR2 YSYEKL come from the germline V gene. CDR3 in DNA: TGCGCCAGCAGCCAAGAGGTAGGGGGGAGCTCCTACAATGAGCAGTTCTTC. Translating gives CASSQEVGGSSYNEQFF.

The V and J genes are TRBV3-1 and TRBJ1-5; D remains ambiguous. CDR3 length: 14 residues. The V end was cut by 3 bases, the J end by 12 bases, with 18 bases between. The germline V gene has CDR1 LGHDT and CDR2 YNNKEL (reference sequence). CDR3: CASSQDSGGRLQHF. The CDR3 DNA reads TGTGCCAGCAGCCAGGATTCGGGAGGGAGACTCCAGCATTTT.

In its sample, this clonotype was seen a few times. An end of the junction differs from the germline gene, which may be a read error. J is TRBJ1-1 and V is TRBV12-3 or TRBV12-4; 11 positions match TRBD1. The CDR3 contains 14 residues. The CDR3 DNA follows: TGCGCCAGCAGCTTCGGGACAGGGGGCACTGAAGCTTTCTTT. It is translated as CASSFGTGGTEAFF.

This clonotype was recorded a few times. This chain links TRBV5-6 with TRBJ1-5; tentative D call: TRBD1 (6 bases). This CDR3 contains 15 residues. V shed 0 bases and J shed 4 bases, with 11 bases lying between them. In germline, CDR1 is SGHDT, CDR2 YYEEEE. In nucleotides, the CDR3 is TGTGCCAGCAGCTTGGACAGGGAACGAAATCAGCCCCAGCATTTT. Its protein is CASSLDRERNQPQHF.

The genes are TRBV20-1 and TRBJ1-2; D is ambiguous. V was cut by 5 bases and J by 5 bases, with 15 bases left in between. Germline V gene sequence: CDR1 DFQATT, CDR2 SNEGSKA (reference sequence). The length of the CDR3 is 13 residues. The DNA of the CDR3 is TGCAGTGCTCATCCGAAAGGGCCATATGGCTACACCTTC. Translating it yields CSAHPKGPYGYTF.

V gene TRBV10-3 combines with J gene TRBJ2-4; D may be TRBD1 (6 bases). V gave up 3 bases and J gave up 3 bases, with 9 bases separating them. The CDR3 is made up of 14 amino acids. Germline loops: CDR1 ENHRY, CDR2 SYGVKD. CDR3 region: CAISDPGDKNIQYF. The CDR3 DNA is TGTGCCATCAGTGATCCAGGGGACAAAAACATTCAGTACTTC.

The V and J genes are TRBV7-2 and TRBJ2-7, with D tentatively TRBD2 (6 bases). V lost 2 bases, J lost 0 bases, and 14 bases lay in between. CDR3 length: 16 amino acids. Germline CDR1 SGHTA, CDR2 FQGNSA. Written as DNA, the CDR3 is TGTGCCAGCAGCTTACTGCAGACTAGGAGCTCCTACGAGCAGTACTTC. Amino acids: CASSLLQTRSSYEQYF.

The chain links TRBV4-3 to TRBJ2-1, with 7 bases matching TRBD2. The germline V gene encodes CDR1 LGHNA and CDR2 YSLEER. This CDR3 spans 18 amino acids. V shed 0 bases and J 4 bases; nucleotides not matched to a gene: 12. Here the CDR3 DNA reads TGCGCCAGCAGCCAAGACATCCCCGTAGCGGGCCATTACAATGAGCAGTTCTTC. The encoded protein is CASSQDIPVAGHYNEQFF.

The rearrangement uses TRBV4-2 and TRBJ2-3, with TRBD2 identical over 10 bases. The junction had 9 bases not matched to a gene; V was cut back by 3 bases and J by 6 bases. This CDR3 has 16 residues. Germline V lookup: CDR1 LGHNA, CDR2 YNFKEQ. CDR3 region: CASSQEPGTSADTQYF. The DNA for the CDR3 is TGTGCCAGCAGCCAGGAGCCCGGGACTAGCGCGGATACGCAGTATTTT.

The chain joins TRBV4-2 to TRBJ1-5; 9 bases align to TRBD1. The CDR3 consists of 16 residues. In germline, CDR1 is LGHNA, CDR2 YNFKEQ. V trimming: 0 bases; J trimming: 5 bases; junction bases outside the gene matches: 5. The CDR3 region has the DNA TGTGCCAGCAGCCAAGATTCGAGGACAGGGGATCAGCCCCAGCATTTT. Protein sequence: CASSQDSRTGDQPQHF.

CDR3 coding DNA: TGTGCCAGCAAAGGGTTAACGCAGTATTTT. Translation: CASKGLTQYF. This sequence joins TRBV27 and TRBJ2-3, with D unresolved. The length of the CDR3 is 10 residues. Trimming removed 7 bases from V and 9 bases from J, with 8 bases in between. Germline V gene data show CDR1 as MNHEY and CDR2 as SMNVEV (reference sequence).